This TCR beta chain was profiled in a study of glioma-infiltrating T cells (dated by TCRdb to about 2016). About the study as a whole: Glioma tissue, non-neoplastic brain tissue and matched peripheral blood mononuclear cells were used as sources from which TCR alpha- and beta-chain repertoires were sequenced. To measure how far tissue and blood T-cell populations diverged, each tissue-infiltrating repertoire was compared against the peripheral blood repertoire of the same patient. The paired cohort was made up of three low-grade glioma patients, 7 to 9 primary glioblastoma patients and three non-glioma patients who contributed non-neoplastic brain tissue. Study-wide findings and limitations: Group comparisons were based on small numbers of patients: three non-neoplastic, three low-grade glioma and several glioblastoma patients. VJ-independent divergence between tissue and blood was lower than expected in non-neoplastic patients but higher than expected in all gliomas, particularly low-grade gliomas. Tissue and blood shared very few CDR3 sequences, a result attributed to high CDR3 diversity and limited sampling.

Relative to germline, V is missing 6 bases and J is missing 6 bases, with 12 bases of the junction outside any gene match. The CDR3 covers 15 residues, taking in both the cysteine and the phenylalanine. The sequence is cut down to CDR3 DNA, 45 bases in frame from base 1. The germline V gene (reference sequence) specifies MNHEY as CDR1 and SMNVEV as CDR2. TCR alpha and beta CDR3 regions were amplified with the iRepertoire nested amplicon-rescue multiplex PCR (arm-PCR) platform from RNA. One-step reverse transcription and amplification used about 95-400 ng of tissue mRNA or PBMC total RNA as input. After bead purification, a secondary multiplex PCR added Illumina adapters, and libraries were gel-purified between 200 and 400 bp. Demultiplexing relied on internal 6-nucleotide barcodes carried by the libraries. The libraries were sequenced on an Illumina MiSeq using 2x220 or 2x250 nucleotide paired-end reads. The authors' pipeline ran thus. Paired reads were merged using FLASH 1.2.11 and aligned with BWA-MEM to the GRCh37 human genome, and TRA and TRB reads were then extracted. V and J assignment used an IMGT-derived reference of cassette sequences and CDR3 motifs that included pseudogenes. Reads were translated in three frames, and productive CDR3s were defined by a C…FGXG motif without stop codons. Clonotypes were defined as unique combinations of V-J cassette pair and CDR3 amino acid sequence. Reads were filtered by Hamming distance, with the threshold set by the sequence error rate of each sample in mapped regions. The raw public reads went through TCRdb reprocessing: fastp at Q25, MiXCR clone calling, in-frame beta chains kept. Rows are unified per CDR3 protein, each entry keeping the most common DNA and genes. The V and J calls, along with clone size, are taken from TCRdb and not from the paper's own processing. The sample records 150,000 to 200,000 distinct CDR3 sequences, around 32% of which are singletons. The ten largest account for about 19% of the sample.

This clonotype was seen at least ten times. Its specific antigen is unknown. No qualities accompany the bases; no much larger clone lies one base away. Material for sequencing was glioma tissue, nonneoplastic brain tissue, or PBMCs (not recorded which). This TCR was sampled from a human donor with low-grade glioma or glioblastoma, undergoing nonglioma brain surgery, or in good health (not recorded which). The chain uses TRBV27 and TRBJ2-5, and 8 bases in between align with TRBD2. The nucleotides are TGTGCCAGCAGCACGGGACTAGGAGGTTGGAAGACCCAGTACTTC. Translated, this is CASSTGLGGWKTQYF.